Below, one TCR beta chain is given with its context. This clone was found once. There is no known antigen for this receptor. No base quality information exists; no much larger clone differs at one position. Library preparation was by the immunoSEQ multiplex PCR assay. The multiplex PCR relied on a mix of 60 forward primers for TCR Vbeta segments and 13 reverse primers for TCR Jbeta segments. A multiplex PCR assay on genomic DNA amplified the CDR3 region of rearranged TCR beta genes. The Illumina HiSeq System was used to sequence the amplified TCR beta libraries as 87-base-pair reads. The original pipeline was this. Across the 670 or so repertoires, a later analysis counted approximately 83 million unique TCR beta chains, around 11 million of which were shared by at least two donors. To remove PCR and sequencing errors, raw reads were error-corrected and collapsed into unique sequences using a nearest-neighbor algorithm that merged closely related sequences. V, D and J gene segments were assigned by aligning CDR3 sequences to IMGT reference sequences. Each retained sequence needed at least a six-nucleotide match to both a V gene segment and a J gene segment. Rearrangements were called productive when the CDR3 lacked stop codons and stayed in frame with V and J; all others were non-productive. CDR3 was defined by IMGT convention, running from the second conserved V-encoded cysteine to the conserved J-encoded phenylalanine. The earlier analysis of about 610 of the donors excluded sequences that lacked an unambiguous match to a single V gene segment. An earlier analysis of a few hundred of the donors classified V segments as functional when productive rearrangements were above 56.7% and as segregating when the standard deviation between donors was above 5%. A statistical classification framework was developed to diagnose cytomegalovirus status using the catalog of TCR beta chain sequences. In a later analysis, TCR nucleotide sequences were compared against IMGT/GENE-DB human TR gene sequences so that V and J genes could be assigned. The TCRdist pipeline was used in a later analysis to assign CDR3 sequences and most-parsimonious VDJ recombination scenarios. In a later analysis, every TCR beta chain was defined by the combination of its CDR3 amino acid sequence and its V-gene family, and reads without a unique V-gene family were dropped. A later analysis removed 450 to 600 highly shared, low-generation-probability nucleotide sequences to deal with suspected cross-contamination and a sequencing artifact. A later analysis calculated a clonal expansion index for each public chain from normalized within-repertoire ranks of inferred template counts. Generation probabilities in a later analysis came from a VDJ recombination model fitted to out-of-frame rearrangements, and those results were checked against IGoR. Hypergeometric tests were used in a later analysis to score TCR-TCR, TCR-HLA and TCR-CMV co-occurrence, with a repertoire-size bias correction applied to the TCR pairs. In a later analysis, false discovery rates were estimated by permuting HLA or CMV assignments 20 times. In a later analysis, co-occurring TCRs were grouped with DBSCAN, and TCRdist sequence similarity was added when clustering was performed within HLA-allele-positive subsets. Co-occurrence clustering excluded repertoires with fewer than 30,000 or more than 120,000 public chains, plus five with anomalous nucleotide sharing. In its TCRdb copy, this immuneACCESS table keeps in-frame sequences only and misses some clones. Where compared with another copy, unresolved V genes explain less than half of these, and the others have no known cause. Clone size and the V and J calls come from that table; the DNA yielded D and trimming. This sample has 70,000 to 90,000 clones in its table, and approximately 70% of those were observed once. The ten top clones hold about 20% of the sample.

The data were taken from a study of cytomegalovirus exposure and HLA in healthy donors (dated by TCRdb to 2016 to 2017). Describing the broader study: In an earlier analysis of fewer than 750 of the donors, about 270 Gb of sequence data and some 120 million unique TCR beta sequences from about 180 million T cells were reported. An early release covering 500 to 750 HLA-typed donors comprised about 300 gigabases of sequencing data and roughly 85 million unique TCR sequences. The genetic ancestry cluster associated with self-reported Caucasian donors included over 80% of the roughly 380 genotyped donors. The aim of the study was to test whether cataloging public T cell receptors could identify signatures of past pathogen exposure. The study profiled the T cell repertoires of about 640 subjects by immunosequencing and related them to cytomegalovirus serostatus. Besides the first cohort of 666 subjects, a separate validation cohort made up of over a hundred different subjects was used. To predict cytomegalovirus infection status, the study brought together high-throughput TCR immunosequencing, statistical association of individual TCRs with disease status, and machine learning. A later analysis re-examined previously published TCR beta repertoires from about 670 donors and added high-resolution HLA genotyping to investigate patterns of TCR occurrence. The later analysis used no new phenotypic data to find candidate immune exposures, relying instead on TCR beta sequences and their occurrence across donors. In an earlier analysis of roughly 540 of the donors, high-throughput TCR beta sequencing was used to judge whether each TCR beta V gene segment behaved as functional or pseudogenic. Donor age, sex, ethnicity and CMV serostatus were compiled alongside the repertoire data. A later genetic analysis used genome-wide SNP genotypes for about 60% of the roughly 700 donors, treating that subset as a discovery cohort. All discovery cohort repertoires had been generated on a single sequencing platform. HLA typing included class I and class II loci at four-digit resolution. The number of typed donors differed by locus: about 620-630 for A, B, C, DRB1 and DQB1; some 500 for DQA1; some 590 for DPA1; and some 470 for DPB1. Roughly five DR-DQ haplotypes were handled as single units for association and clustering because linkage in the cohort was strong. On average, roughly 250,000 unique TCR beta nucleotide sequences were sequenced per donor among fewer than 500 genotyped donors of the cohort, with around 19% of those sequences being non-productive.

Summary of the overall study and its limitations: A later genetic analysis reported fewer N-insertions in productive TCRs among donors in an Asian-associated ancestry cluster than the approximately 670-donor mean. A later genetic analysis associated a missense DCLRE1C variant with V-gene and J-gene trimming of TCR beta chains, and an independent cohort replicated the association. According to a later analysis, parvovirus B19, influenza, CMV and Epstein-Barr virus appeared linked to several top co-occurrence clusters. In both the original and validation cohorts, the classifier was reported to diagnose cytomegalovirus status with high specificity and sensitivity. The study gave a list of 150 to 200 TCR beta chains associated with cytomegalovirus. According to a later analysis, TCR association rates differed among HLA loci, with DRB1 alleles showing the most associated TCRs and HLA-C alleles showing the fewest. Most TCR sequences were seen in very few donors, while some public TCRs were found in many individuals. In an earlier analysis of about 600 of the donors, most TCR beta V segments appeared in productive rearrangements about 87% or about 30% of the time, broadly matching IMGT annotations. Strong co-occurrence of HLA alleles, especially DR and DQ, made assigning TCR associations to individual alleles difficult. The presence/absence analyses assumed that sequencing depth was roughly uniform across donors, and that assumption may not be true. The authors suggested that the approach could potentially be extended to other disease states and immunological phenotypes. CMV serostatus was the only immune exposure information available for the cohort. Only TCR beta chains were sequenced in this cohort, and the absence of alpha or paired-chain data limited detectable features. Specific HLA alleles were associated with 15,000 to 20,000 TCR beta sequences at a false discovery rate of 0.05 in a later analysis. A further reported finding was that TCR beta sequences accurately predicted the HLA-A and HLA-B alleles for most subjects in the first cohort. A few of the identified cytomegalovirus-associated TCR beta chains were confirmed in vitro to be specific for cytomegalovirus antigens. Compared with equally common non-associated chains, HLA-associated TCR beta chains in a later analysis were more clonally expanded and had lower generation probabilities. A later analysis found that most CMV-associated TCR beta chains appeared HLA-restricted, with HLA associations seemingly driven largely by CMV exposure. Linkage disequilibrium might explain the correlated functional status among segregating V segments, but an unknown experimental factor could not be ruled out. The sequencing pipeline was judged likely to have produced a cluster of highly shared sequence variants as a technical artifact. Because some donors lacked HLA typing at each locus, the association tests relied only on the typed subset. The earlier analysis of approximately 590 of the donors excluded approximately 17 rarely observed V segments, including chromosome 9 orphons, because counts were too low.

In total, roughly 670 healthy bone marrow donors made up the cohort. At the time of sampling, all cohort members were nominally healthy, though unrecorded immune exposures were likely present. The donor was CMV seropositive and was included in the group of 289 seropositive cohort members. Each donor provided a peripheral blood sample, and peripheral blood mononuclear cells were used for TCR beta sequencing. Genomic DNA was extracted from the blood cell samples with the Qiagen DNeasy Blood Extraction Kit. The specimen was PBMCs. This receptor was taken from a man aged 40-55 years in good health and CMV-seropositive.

The DNA sequence is TGTGCCAGCAGTGAAGCGCTAGGGGGTAATGAAAAACTGTTTTTT. Its protein reads: CASSEALGGNEKLFF. The sequence joins TRBV6-1 to TRBJ1-4; the D gene is perhaps TRBD1, on 6 matching bases. The germline V gene gives CDR1 as MNHNS and CDR2 as SASEGT. The CDR3 covers 15 residues, taking in both the cysteine and the phenylalanine. Solely the CDR3 DNA is kept, with 45 bases framed from the first base. V is pared back by 0 bases and J by 4 bases, with 9 bases lying between the germline termini.